These 8 T cell receptor beta chains were all obtained from the same sample, sequenced in a study of T cell responses to AZD1222 COVID-19 vaccine. Sequencing used immunoSEQ multiplex PCR; TCRdb keeps in-frame clones, though not all of them. The sample yields 150,000 to 170,000 clones, roughly nine tenths seen once. The sample in question was peripheral blood, obtained on day 0 of MenACWY control vaccination. The source is an adult in good health.

V is TRBV10-3 and J is TRBJ2-3; 16 positions match TRBD2. This CDR3 has 18 residues. V was pared by 3 bases and J by 2 bases, with 5 bases of the junction left unmatched. From germline, CDR1 is ENHRY and CDR2 SYGVKD. CDR3 sequence reads: CAISDSGTSGRATDTQYF. CDR3 nucleotide sequence: TGTGCCATCAGTGACTCCGGGACTAGCGGGAGGGCCACAGATACGCAGTATTTT.

V and J are TRBV5-4 and TRBJ2-3; D tentatively fits TRBD1 or TRBD2 (6 bases each). With 5 bases removed from V and 2 bases from J, the gap between germline ends came to 15 bases. Germline loops: CDR1 SGHNT, CDR2 YYREEE (reference sequence). The CDR3 is 15 amino acids. The CDR3 spells CASRRGAGATDTQYF. CDR3 coding DNA: TGTGCCAGCAGGCGCGGGGCAGGGGCCACAGATACGCAGTATTTT.

The genes are TRBV6-4 and TRBJ2-1; TRBD2 aligns across 11 bases. Germline loops: CDR1 MRHNA, CDR2 SNTAGT. The length of the CDR3 is 15 residues. V lost 4 bases, J lost 4 bases, and 3 bases stayed unmatched. Here the CDR3 reads CASSAGTSGYNEQFF. CDR3 nucleotide sequence: TGTGCCAGCAGTGCCGGGACTAGCGGTTACAATGAGCAGTTCTTC.

This clone appeared many times. The chain joins TRBV6-6 to TRBJ2-3; D might be TRBD1 (5 bases). Germline values: CDR1 MNHNY, CDR2 SVGAGI (reference sequence). The CDR3 has 13 amino acids. The CDR3 bases are TGTGTCTTAGGGGCCCCGTTAGATCATACGCAGTATTTT. This translates into CVLGAPLDHTQYF.

J is TRBJ1-1 and V is TRBV9; perhaps TRBD1 as D (6 bases). Deletions cut 3 bases from V and 4 bases from J, with 13 bases between. Germline CDR1 reads SGDLS; CDR2 reads YYNGEE. This CDR3 spans 14 amino acids. The CDR3 nucleotides are TGTGCCAGCAGCGCCAGGGGCTCCTTCACTGAAGCTTTCTTT. Translation gives CASSARGSFTEAFF.

The gene calls are TRBV11-3 and TRBJ1-6, with 8 nucleotides matching TRBD1. CDR3 length: 16 residues. V lost 5 bases to trimming and J lost 6 bases; unmatched junction nucleotides: 9. CDR1 and CDR2 (germline): SGHNT, YENEEA. CDR3 region: CASSPRGTGPNSPLHF. CDR3 bases: TGTGCCAGCAGCCCCCGGGGGACAGGACCTAATTCACCCCTCCACTTT. The full variable domain, in which reference TRBV11-3 and TRBJ1-6 provide the parts outside the CDR3, is EAGVVQSPRYKIIEKKQPVAFWCNPISGHNTLYWYLQNLGQGPELLIRYENEEAVDDSQLPKDRFSAERLKGVDSTLKIQPAELGDSAVYLCASSPRGTGPNSPLHFGNGTRLTVT.

This sequence joins TRBV6-5 and TRBJ1-3; D is ambiguous. The CDR3 loop spans 12 amino acids. V dropped 4 bases and J dropped 2 bases, with 3 bases sitting between them. Germline CDR1 is MNHEY and CDR2 is SVGAGI. The CDR3 region is CASSSPGNTIYF. The CDR3 DNA reads as TGTGCCAGCAGTTCTCCTGGAAACACCATATATTTT.

This chain connects TRBV5-1 to TRBJ1-4; a possible D gene is TRBD1 (6 bases). CDR1 is SGHRS, CDR2 YFSETQ, per germline. The CDR3 spans 16 residues. Trimming removed 4 bases from V and 2 bases from J, with 15 bases in between. The CDR3 spells CASSLRSGQTNEKLFF. CDR3 bases: TGCGCCAGCAGCCTGAGGTCTGGACAGACTAATGAAAAACTGTTTTTT.